This entry is about one T cell receptor beta chain. Per the authors' pipeline: Quantification of nucleated cells was approximated via reference gene primer amplification. The repertoire was sequenced with immunoSEQ multiplex PCR; TCRdb's copy has only in-frame clones and lacks some. That table is the source of V, J and clone size, and D and trimming were worked out from the DNA. The sample lists about 170,000 clones; about 82% were seen once. The record originates from a study of blood T cell repertoires in COVID-19. Germline CDR1 and CDR2: MNHNY and SVGAGI (reference sequence). After removal of 7 bases from V and 1 base from J, the junction contained 7 bases not matched to a gene. The CDR3 sequence is 15 residues long.

The sample taken for sequencing was peripheral blood. J is TRBJ2-5 and V is TRBV6-6, with 9 bases fitting TRBD2. The receptor was isolated from a man in his fifties with active or convalescent COVID-19. The CDR3 DNA is TGTGCCAGCACGATCCCTAGCGGGACCCAAGAGACCCAGTACTTC. It translates to CASTIPSGTQETQYF.